This T cell receptor beta chain comes out of a study of T cells expressing NK-cell markers (dated by TCRdb to between 2020 and 2021). General notes on the study: In sorted CD3+CD56+NKG2C+, CD3+CD56+NKG2C- and CD3+CD56-NKG2C+ T-cell subsets from about eight donors, TCR beta-chain repertoires were profiled. Seven of the eight sequenced donors were HCMV-seropositive and one was HCMV-seronegative. All eight donors whose samples were sequenced were randomly selected healthy volunteers, three of them men and five women. Libraries were sequenced as 2 x 150 bp reads on Illumina HiSeq 2000/2500, MiSeq or NextSeq. Findings and caveats that apply to the study as a whole: Those dominant clonotypes were again the most abundant among CD3+CD56-NKG2C+ cells in a handful of donors, at about 25-60.1%. In more than five donors, the dominant CD3+CD56+NKG2C+ clonotypes were found to rank among the top 10 CD8+ clonotypes and to make up roughly 1.0-7.5% of CD8+ T cells. Whether the expanded NKG2C-expressing T cell clones were specific for HCMV antigens remained unclear.

As concerns this clonotype: No cognate antigen has been identified for it.

Sequenced using an Illumina HiSeq 2000. TCR beta cDNA libraries were made by 5'RACE template switching that added a universal primer site and unique molecular identifiers. cDNA synthesis was primed from the TCR beta constant segment, followed by two successive PCR amplification steps. Per the authors' processing: MIGEC handled demultiplexing of the reads and grouping by UMI, while MiTCR was used to assemble and quantify clonotypes. To exclude erroneous sequences, only TCR cDNA sequences supported by at least two reads were retained. Downstream repertoire analysis used the tcR package, and clonotypes were matched across fractions by CDR3 nucleotide sequence plus V segment. VDJmatch was used to annotate antigen specificity against VDJdb, with one amino acid substitution allowed in CDR3. The reads went through TCRdb reprocessing, and each CDR3 protein sequence gets one entry with no DNA. TCRdb's processing, not the study's, gives the V and J calls here. The table for this sample records some 390,000 distinct CDR3 sequences. The top ten clonotypes cover around a tenth of the sample.

A commercial ELISA kit detecting HCMV-specific IgG in serum was used to determine HCMV serostatus. Peripheral blood mononuclear cells were isolated from blood by Ficoll density gradient centrifugation. Looking up the germline V gene yields CDR1 ENHRY and CDR2 SYGVKD. The CDR3 spans 13 residues, from the cysteine through the phenylalanine. No DNA is listed. Specimen: blood T cells: a sorted CD56 or NKG2C T cell subset, CD4+ or CD8+ T cells, or bulk PBMC T cells (not recorded which). The sequence was collected from a woman in her 50s in good health. Donor details come from another sample of the same person, matched by shared clones. The chain is assembled from TRBV10-3 and TRBJ2-7. The CDR3: CAIKSEGAYEQYF.